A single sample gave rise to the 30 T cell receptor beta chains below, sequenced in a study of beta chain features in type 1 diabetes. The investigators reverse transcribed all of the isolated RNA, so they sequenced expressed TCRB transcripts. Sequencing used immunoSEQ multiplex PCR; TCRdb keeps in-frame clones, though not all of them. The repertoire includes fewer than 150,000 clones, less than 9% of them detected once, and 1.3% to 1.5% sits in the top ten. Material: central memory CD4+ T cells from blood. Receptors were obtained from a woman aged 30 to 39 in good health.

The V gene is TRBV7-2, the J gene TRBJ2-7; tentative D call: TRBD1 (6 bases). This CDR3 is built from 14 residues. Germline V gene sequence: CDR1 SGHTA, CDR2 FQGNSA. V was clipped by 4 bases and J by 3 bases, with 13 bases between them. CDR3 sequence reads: CASSYTGLNYEQYF. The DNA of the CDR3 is TGTGCCAGCAGCTATACAGGGTTGAACTACGAGCAGTACTTC.

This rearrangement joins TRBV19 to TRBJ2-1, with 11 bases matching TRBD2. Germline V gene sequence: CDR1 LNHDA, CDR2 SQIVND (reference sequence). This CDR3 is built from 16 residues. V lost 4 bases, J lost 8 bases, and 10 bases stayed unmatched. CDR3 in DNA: TGTGCCAGTAGTAACGGGCTAGCGGGAGGACGCGATGAGCAGTTCTTC. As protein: CASSNGLAGGRDEQFF.

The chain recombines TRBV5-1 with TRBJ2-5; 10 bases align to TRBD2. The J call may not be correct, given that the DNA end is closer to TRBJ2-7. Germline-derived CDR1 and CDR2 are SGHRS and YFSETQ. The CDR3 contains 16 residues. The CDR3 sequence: CASSGLAVPVSHEQYF. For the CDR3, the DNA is TGCGCCAGCAGTGGACTAGCGGTCCCAGTGAGCCACGAGCAGTACTTC.

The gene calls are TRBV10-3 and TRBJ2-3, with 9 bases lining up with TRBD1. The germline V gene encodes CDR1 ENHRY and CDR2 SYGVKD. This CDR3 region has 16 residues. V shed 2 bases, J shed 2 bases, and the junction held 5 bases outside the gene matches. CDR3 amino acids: CAISEKGQGNTDTQYF. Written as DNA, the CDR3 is TGTGCCATCAGTGAGAAGGGACAGGGCAACACAGATACGCAGTATTTT.

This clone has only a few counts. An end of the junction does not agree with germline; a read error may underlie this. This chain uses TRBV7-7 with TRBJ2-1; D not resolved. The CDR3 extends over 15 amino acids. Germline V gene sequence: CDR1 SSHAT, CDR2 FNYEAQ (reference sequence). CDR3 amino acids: CASSLGQLTYNEQFF. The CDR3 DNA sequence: TGTGCTAGCAGCTTGGGCCAGCTAACGTACAATGAGCAGTTCTTC.

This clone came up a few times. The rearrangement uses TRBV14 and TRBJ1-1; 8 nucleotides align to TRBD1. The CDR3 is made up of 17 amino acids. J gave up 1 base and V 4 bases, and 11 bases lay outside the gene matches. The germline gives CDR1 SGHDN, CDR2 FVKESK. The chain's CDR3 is CASSLFRTGSKNTEAFF. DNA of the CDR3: TGTGCCAGCAGCCTCTTTCGGACAGGGTCTAAGAACACTGAAGCTTTCTTT.

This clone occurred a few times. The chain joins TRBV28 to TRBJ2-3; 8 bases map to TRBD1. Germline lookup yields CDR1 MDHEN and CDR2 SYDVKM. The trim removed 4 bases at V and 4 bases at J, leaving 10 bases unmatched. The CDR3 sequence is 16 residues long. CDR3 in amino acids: CASSSPQGVGADTQYF. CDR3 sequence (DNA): TGTGCCAGCAGTTCACCACAGGGGGTAGGTGCAGATACGCAGTATTTT.

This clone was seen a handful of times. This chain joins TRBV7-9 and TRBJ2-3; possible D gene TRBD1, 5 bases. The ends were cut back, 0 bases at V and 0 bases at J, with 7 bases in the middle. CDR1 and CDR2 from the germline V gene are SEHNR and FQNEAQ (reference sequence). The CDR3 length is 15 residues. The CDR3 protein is CASSLAGRSTDTQYF. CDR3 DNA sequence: TGTGCCAGCAGCTTAGCGGGGCGTAGCACAGATACGCAGTATTTT. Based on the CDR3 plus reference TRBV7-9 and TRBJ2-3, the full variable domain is DTGVSQNPRHKITKRGQNVTFRCDPISEHNRLYWYRQTLGQGPEFLTYFQNEAQLEKSRLLSDRFSAERPKGSFSTLEIQRTEQGDSAMYLCASSLAGRSTDTQYFGPGTRLTVL.

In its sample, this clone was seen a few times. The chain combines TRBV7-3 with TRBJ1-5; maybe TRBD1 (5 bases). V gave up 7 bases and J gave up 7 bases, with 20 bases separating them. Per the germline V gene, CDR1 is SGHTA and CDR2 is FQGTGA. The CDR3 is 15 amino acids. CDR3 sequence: CASNPLGGGEQPQHF. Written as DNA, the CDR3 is TGTGCCAGCAACCCTCTGGGGGGTGGGGAGCAGCCCCAGCATTTT.

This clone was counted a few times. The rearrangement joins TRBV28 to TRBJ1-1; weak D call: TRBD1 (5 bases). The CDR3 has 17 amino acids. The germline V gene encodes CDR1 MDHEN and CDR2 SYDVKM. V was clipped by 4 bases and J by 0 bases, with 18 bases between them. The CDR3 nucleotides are TGTGCCAGCAGTTCCCAGGACGGGTCAGGGTTGAACACTGAAGCTTTCTTT. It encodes CASSSQDGSGLNTEAFF.

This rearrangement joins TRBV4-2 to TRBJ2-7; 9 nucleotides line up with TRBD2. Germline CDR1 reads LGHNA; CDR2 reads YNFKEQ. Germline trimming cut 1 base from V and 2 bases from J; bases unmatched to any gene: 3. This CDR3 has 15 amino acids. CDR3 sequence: CASSQVASGTYEQYF. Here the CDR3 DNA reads TGTGCCAGCAGCCAAGTCGCTAGCGGGACCTACGAGCAGTACTTC.

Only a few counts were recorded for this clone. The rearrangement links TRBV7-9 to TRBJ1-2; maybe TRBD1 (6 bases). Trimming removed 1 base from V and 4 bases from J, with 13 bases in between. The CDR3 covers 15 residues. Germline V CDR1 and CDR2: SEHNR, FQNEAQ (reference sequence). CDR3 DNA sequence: TGTGCCAGCAGCTTAGGGCAGGGGCCAGCCTATGGCTACACCTTC. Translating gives CASSLGQGPAYGYTF.

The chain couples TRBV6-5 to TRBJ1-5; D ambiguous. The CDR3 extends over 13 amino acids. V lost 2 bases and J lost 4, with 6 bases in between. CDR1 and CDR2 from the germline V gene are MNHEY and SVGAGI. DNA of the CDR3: TGTGCCAGCAGTTACAGGGAGAATCAGCCCCAGCATTTT. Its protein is CASSYRENQPQHF.

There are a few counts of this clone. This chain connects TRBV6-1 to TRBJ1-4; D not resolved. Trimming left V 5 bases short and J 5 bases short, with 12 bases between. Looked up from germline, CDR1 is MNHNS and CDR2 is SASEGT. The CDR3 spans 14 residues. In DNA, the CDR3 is TGTGCCAGCAGTTTAAGCGGGAAGAATGAAAAACTGTTTTTT. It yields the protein CASSLSGKNEKLFF.

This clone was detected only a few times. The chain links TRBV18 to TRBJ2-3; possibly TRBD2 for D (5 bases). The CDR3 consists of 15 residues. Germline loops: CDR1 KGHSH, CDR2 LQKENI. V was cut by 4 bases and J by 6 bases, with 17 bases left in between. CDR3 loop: CASSLNRGLRDTQYF. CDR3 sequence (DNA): TGTGCCAGCTCACTCAACCGCGGACTTAGGGATACGCAGTATTTT. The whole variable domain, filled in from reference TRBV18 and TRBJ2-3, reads NAGVMQNPRHLVRRRGQEARLRCSPMKGHSHVYWYRQLPEEGLKFMVYLQKENIIDESGMPKERFSAEFPKEGPSILRIQQVVRGDSAAYFCASSLNRGLRDTQYFGPGTRLTVL.

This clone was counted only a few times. The CDR3 is CASKVGGRGYEQYF. CDR3 nucleotides: TGTGCCAGCAAGGTGGGCGGGAGGGGCTACGAGCAGTACTTC. The J gene is TRBJ2-7, the V gene TRBV2; 9 bases line up with TRBD2. V was clipped by 7 bases and J by 3 bases; unmatched bases: 7. Germline V gene data show CDR1 as SNHLY and CDR2 as FYNNEI. This CDR3 is 14 amino acids long.

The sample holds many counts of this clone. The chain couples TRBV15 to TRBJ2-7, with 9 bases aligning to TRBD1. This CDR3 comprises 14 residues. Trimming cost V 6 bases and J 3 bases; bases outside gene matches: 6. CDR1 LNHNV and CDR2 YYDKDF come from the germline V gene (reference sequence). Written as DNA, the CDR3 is TGTGCCACCAGTTCGCCGGGACAGGGCTACGAGCAGTACTTC. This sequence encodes CATSSPGQGYEQYF.

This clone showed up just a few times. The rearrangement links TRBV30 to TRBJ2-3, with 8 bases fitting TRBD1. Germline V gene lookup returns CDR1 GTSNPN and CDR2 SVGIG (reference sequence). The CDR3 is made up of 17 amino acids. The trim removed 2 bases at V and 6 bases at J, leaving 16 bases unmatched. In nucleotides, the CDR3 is TGTGCCTGGAGTCCCCCCCTGGGCAGGGGGCGCGTTGATACGCAGTATTTT. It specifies CAWSPPLGRGRVDTQYF.

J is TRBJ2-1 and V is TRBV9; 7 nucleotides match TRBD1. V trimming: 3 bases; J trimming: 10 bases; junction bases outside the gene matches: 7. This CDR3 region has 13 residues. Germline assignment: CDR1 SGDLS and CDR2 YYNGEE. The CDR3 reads CASSGQGSGEQFF. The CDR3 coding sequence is TGTGCCAGCAGCGGACAGGGCTCAGGGGAGCAGTTCTTC. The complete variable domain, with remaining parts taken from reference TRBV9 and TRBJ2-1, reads DSGVTQTPKHLITATGQRVTLRCSPRSGDLSVYWYQQSLDQGLQFLIQYYNGEERAKGNILERFSAQQFPDLHSELNLSSLELGDSALYFCASSGQGSGEQFFGPGTRLTVL.

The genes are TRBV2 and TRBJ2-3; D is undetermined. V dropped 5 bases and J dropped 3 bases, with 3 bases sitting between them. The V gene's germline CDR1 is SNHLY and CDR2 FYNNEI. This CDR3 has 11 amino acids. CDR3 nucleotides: TGTGCCAGCAGTTATACAGATACGCAGTATTTT. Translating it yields CASSYTDTQYF. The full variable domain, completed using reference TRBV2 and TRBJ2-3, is EPEVTQTPSHQVTQMGQEVILRCVPISNHLYFYWYRQILGQKVEFLVSFYNNEISEKSEIFDDQFSVERPDGSNFTLKIRSTKLEDSAMYFCASSYTDTQYFGPGTRLTVL.

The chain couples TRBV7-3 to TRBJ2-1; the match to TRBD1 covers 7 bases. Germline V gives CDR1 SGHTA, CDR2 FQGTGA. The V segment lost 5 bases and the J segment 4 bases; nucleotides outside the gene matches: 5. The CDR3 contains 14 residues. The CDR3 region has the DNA TGTGCCAGCAGCCGGACAGGTGTTTACAATGAGCAGTTCTTC. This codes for CASSRTGVYNEQFF.

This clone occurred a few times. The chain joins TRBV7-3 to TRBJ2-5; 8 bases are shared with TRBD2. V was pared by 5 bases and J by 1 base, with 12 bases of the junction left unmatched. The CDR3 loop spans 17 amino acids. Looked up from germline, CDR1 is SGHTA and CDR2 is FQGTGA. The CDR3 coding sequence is TGTGCCAGCAGCCCCGTACCGGGACTAGGAAGCCAAGAGACCCAGTACTTC. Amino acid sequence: CASSPVPGLGSQETQYF.

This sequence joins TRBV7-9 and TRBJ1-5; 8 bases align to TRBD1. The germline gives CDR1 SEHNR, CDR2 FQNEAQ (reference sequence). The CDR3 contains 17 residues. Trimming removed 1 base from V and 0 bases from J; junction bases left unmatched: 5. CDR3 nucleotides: TGTGCCAGCAGCTTAGGTCAGGGGGCAGGTAGCAATCAGCCCCAGCATTTT. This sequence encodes CASSLGQGAGSNQPQHF.

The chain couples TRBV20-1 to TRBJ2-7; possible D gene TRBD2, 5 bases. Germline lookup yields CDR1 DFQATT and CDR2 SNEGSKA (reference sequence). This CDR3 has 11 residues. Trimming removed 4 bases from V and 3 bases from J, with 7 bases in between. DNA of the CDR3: TGCAGTGCTATAAGCGGCTACGAGCAGTACTTC. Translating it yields CSAISGYEQYF.

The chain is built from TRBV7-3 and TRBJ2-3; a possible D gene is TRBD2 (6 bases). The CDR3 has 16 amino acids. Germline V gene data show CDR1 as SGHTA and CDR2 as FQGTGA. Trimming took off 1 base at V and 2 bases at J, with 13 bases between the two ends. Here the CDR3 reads CASSLMGSSATDTQYF. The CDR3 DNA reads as TGTGCCAGCAGCTTAATGGGTTCTAGCGCCACAGATACGCAGTATTTT.

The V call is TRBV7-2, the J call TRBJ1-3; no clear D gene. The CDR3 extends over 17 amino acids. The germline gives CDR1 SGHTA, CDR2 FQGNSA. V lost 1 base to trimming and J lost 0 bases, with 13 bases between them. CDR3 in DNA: TGTGCCAGCAGCTTAGTGGGTCTAGGCAGCTCTGGAAACACCATATATTTT. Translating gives CASSLVGLGSSGNTIYF.

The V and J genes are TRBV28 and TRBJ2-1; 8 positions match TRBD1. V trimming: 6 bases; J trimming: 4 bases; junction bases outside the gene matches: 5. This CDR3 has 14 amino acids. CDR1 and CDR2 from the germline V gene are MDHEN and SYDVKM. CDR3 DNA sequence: TGTGCCAGCAGAAAGGACAGGGAGTACAATGAGCAGTTCTTC. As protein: CASRKDREYNEQFF.

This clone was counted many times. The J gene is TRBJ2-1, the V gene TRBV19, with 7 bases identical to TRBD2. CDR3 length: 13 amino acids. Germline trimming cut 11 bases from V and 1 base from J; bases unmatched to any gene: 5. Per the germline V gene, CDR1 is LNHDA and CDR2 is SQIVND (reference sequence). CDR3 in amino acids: CASSGLSYNEQFF. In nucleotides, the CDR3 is TGTGCCTCTAGCGGCTTATCCTACAATGAGCAGTTCTTC.

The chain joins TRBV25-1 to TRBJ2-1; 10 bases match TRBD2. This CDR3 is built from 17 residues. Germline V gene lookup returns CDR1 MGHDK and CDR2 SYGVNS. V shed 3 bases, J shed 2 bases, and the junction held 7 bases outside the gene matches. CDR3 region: CASSDRTSGKAYNEQFF. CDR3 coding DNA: TGTGCCAGCAGTGATCGGACTAGCGGCAAAGCCTACAATGAGCAGTTCTTC.

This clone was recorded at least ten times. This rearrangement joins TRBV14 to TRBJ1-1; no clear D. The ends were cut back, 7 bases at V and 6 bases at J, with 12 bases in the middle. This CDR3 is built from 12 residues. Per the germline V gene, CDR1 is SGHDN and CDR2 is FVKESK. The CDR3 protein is CASILVGAEAFF. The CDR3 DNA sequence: TGTGCCAGCATACTGGTCGGGGCTGAAGCTTTCTTT. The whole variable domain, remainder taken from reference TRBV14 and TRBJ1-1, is EAGVTQFPSHSVIEKGQTVTLRCDPISGHDNLYWYRRVMGKEIKFLLHFVKESKQDESGMPNNRFLAERTGGTYSTLKVQPAELEDSGVYFCASILVGAEAFFGQGTRLTVV.